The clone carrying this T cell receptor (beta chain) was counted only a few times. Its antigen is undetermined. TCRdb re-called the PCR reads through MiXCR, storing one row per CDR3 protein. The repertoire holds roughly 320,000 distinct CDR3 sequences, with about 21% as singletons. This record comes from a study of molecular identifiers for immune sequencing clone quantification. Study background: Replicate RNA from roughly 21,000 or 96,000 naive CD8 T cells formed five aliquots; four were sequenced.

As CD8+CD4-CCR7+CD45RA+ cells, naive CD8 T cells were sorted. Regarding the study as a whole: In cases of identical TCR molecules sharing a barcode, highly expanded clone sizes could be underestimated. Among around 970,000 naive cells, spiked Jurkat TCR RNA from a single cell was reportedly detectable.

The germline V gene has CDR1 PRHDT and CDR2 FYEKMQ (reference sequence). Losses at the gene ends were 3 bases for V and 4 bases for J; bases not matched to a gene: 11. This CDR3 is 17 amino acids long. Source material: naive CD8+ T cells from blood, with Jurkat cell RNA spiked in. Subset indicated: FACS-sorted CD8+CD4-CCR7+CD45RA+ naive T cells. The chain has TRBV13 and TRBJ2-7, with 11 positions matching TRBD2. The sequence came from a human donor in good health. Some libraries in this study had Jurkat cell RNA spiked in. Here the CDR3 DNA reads TGTGCCAGCAGCTTCTTTAGCGGGGGGGCCTCGGGATACGAGCAGTACTTC. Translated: CASSFFSGGASGYEQYF.